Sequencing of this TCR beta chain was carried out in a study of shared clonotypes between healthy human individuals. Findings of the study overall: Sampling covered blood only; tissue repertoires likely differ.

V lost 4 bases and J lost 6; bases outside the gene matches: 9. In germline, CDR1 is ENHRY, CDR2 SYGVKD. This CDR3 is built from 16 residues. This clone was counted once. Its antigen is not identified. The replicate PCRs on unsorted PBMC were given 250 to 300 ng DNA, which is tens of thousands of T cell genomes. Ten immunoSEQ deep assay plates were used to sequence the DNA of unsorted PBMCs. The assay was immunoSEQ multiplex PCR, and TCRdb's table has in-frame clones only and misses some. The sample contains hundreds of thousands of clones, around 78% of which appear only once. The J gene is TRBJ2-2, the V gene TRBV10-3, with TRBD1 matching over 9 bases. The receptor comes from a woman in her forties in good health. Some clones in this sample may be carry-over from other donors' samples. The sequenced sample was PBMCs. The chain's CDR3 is CAISGPTGGKAGELFF. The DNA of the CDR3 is TGTGCCATCAGTGGTCCTACAGGGGGCAAGGCCGGGGAGCTGTTTTTT.